The 17 T cell receptor beta chains listed next were all sequenced from one sample in a study of vaccination effects on CD4 cells after COVID-19. Using viral peptide pools, the ViraFEST assay grew out antigen-specific CD4+ T cells prior to sequencing. CD4+ T cell isolation took place after more than eight days of culture. The study found no prior SARS-CoV-2 infection in the vaccine recipients, who tested negative for nucleocapsid antibodies. Sequenced by immunoSEQ multiplex PCR; TCRdb stores in-frame clones only, minus some. In the table there are 65,000 to 85,000 clones, 80% of which are singletons. No cognate antigen is known for these TCRs. This specimen consisted of CD4+ T cells from PBMCs cultured with SARS-CoV-2 spike peptides, obtained before COVID-19 vaccination. Receptors originate from a human donor who received a COVID-19 vaccine.

The chain is built from TRBV5-1 and TRBJ2-1, with TRBD2 matching over 11 bases. There are 15 residues in the CDR3. V shed 1 base, J shed 6 bases, and the junction held 3 bases outside the gene matches. Germline CDR1 is SGHRS and CDR2 is YFSETQ. The CDR3 loop is CASSLQLAGANEQFF. The CDR3 DNA is TGCGCCAGCAGCTTGCAACTAGCGGGGGCCAATGAGCAGTTCTTC.

The rearrangement uses TRBV2 and TRBJ2-4; TRBD2 agrees at 10 bases. The CDR3 has 13 amino acids. Germline V gene data show CDR1 as SNHLY and CDR2 as FYNNEI. The junction had 4 bases not matched to a gene; V was cut back by 6 bases and J by 8 bases. CDR3: CASRSGLADIQYF. CDR3 nucleotides: TGTGCCAGCAGATCCGGACTAGCGGACATTCAGTACTTC. The whole variable domain, filled in from reference TRBV2 and TRBJ2-4, reads EPEVTQTPSHQVTQMGQEVILRCVPISNHLYFYWYRQILGQKVEFLVSFYNNEISEKSEIFDDQFSVERPDGSNFTLKIRSTKLEDSAMYFCASRSGLADIQYFGAGTRLSVL.

The chain is built from TRBV2 and TRBJ1-1; no definite D call. V was shortened by 2 bases and J by 1 base, with 14 bases between the two germline ends. This CDR3 has 16 amino acids. CDR1 is SNHLY and CDR2 is FYNNEI in the germline V gene. The CDR3 protein is CASSERSGTPNTEAFF. CDR3 in DNA: TGTGCCAGCAGTGAACGGTCCGGCACTCCGAACACTGAAGCTTTCTTT.

The chain couples TRBV19 to TRBJ1-5; no reliable D call. Deletions cut 4 bases from V and 0 bases from J, with 10 bases between. CDR3 length: 15 amino acids. From germline, CDR1 is LNHDA and CDR2 SQIVND (reference sequence). The CDR3 loop is CASSSPRDSNQPQHF. CDR3 sequence (DNA): TGTGCCAGTAGTAGCCCACGGGATAGCAATCAGCCCCAGCATTTT.

The chain carries TRBV5-4 and TRBJ2-7, with D uncertain. The V end lost 0 bases, the J end lost 1 base, and 5 bases lay between the germline ends. Germline CDR1 and CDR2: SGHNT and YYREEE (reference sequence). The CDR3 covers 13 residues. CDR3 sequence: CASSLDGSYEQYV. The CDR3 nucleotides are TGTGCCAGCAGCTTGGACGGATCCTACGAGCAGTACGTC.

The J gene is TRBJ2-7, the V gene TRBV29-1, with D uncertain. CDR3 length: 11 residues. Germline V gene data show CDR1 as SQVTM and CDR2 as ANQGSEA. Trimming removed 4 bases from V and 4 bases from J, with 8 bases in between. The CDR3 DNA reads as TGCAGCGTTGTCGAAAAATACGAGCAGTACGTC. Its protein product is CSVVEKYEQYV.

The chain carries TRBV5-6 and TRBJ1-5; 11 bases are shared with TRBD1. The ends lost 4 bases at V and 4 bases at J; junction bases unmatched: 4. The CDR3 covers 15 residues. The V gene's germline CDR1 is SGHDT and CDR2 YYEEEE. The CDR3 nucleotides are TGTGCCAGCAGCGGGACAGGGGGGAGAAATCAGCCCCAGCATTTT. It is translated as CASSGTGGRNQPQHF.

This clone was picked up a small number of times. The chain links TRBV3-1 (or the pseudogene TRBV3-2) to TRBJ1-5; D uncertain. Germline CDR1 is LGHDT and CDR2 is YNNKEL (reference sequence). Deletions cut 3 bases from V and 5 bases from J, with 5 bases between. The CDR3 spans 12 residues. CDR3 coding DNA: TGTGCCAGCAGCCAGGGATATCAGCCCCAGCATTTT. Translated: CASSQGYQPQHF.

This clone was picked up one time. The chain combines TRBV7-3 with TRBJ2-5; D assignment may be TRBD1 or TRBD2 (5 bases each). The germline CDR1 and CDR2 sequences are SGHTA and FQGTGA. The V gene lost 3 bases and the J gene lost 4 bases, with 12 bases spanning the gap. This CDR3 is 14 amino acids long. For the CDR3, the DNA is TGTGCCAGCAGCTTTTTTGGGGACGGAGAGACCCAGTACTTC. Amino acid sequence: CASSFFGDGETQYF.

This clone was counted a single time. The chain recombines TRBV7-9 with TRBJ1-1, with 7 positions matching TRBD1. V shed 4 bases and J 1 base; nucleotides not matched to a gene: 0. The CDR3 is 13 amino acids. From germline, CDR1 is SEHNR and CDR2 FQNEAQ (reference sequence). The DNA for the CDR3 is TGTGCCAGCAGCTGGACAGGGAACACTGAAGCTTTCTTT. Protein sequence: CASSWTGNTEAFF.

The J gene is TRBJ2-5, the V gene TRBV5-1; perhaps D is TRBD1 or TRBD2 (5 bases each). The V end was cut by 1 base, the J end by 4 bases, with 11 bases between. Germline V gives CDR1 SGHRS, CDR2 YFSETQ. The CDR3 covers 14 residues. CDR3 in DNA: TGCGCCAGCAGCTTGTCGCCAGGGAGAGAGACCCAGTACTTC. Amino acid sequence: CASSLSPGRETQYF.

V usage is TRBV23-1 and J usage is TRBJ1-5; 7 nucleotides agree with TRBD1. Being an ORF, TRBV23-1 has a function that is uncertain. V lost 6 bases and J lost 5; bases outside the gene matches: 7. The CDR3 loop spans 14 amino acids. CDR3 nucleotides: TGCGCCAGCAGGCTGGGGACAGTCGATCAGCCCCAGCATTTT. Amino acids: CASRLGTVDQPQHF.

This clone occurred once. The V call is TRBV30, the J call TRBJ2-3; D perhaps matches TRBD1 (5 bases). The CDR3 totals 17 residues. Germline loops: CDR1 GTSNPN, CDR2 SVGIG (reference sequence). Between the trimmed V and J ends, which lost 0 bases and 5 bases, there was a span of 21 bases. Here the CDR3 reads CAWSVRIGAQSLDTQYF. The CDR3 DNA sequence: TGTGCCTGGAGTGTACGAATTGGGGCGCAGAGCTTAGATACGCAGTATTTT.

This chain links TRBV9 with TRBJ2-1; tentative D call: TRBD2 (6 bases). The CDR3 has 17 residues. CDR1 SGDLS and CDR2 YYNGEE come from the germline V gene. V lost 4 bases and J lost 6, with 23 bases in between. This CDR3 is CASSPPAGSAKTNEQFF. CDR3 DNA sequence: TGTGCCAGCAGCCCCCCCGCGGGGAGCGCCAAGACCAATGAGCAGTTCTTC.

This chain links TRBV2 with TRBJ2-3; D may be TRBD1 (6 bases). This CDR3 region has 14 residues. V shed 2 bases and J shed 5 bases, with 11 bases lying between them. Germline V CDR1 and CDR2: SNHLY, FYNNEI. The CDR3 spells CASSENRAGDTQYF. The CDR3 bases are TGTGCCAGCAGTGAAAACAGGGCAGGAGATACGCAGTATTTT.

This clone came up a few times. V gene TRBV6-6 combines with J gene TRBJ2-3; 9 positions agree with TRBD1. CDR3 length: 14 residues. CDR1 and CDR2 from the germline V gene are MNHNY and SVGAGI (reference sequence). J lost 2 bases, V lost 6 bases, and 3 bases had no gene match. The CDR3 region is CASSRTGDTDTQYF. CDR3 sequence (DNA): TGTGCCAGCAGCAGGACAGGGGACACAGATACGCAGTATTTT.

The V call is TRBV6-5, the J call TRBJ2-1; tentatively, D is TRBD1 or TRBD2 (5 bases each). The CDR3 spans 12 residues. The V end was cut by 8 bases, the J end by 5 bases, with 10 bases between. Germline-derived CDR1 and CDR2 are MNHEY and SVGAGI. The CDR3 DNA follows: TGTGCCAGCTCCGGGACCCACAATGAGCAGTTCTTC. It yields the protein CASSGTHNEQFF.